The subject of this entry is one T cell receptor (beta chain). V was clipped by 5 bases and J by 1 base, with 11 bases between them. Germline CDR1 and CDR2: SGHAT and FQNNGV. The CDR3 sequence is 14 residues long. The data were taken from a study of blood T cell repertoires in COVID-19. The overall study: Spain, Italy and the United States supplied samples that represented acute and convalescent COVID-19. T cells, B-cell-depleted T cells, or PBMCs provided the cDNA or gDNA that served as material.

Methods used by the authors: Amplification from reference gene primers served as the basis for estimated nucleated cell counts. Clones were sequenced by immunoSEQ multiplex PCR, and TCRdb holds only the in-frame ones, with some missing. V and J calls plus clone size are reproduced from that table; the DNA served to infer D and trimming. The table includes under 200,000 clones, around four fifths detected once. The sequenced material came from peripheral blood. The V gene is TRBV11-2, the J gene TRBJ1-1; D is undetermined. The sequence was collected from a man between 65 and 85 years old with active or convalescent COVID-19. This CDR3 is CASSNQEENTEAFF. Here the CDR3 DNA reads TGTGCCAGCAGCAACCAGGAGGAGAACACTGAAGCTTTCTTT. Filled out from reference TRBV11-2 and TRBJ1-1, the complete variable domain reads EAGVAQSPRYKIIEKRQSVAFWCNPISGHATLYWYQQILGQGPKLLIQFQNNGVVDDSQLPKDRFSAERLKGVDSTLKIQPAKLEDSAVYLCASSNQEENTEAFFGQGTRLTVV.